This T cell receptor (beta chain) was captured by sequencing in a study of shared clonotypes between healthy human individuals (dated by TCRdb to the early 2020s). A note on the overall study: A few men and two women, aged 18 to 49 years, made up the cohort. To estimate repertoire size and how much clonotype sharing occurs between individuals, the study deeply sequenced the blood TCR repertoires of several healthy adults. Leukapheresis yielded between about 0.94 and 9 billion PBMCs per donor. Different laboratories and diverse techniques were used to prepare libraries and sequence TCR repertoires, to increase sequencing depth and limit assay-specific biases. The research as a whole found: Because the study included a small number of donors, the genetic and exposure-history diversity represented was limited. Based on pairwise subsampling, the degree of clonotype sharing among donors was expected to be affected by sequencing depth. Sampling was restricted to blood, and TCR repertoires in tissue are likely to differ from TCR repertoires in blood.

Using the deep immunoSEQ assay, TCR CDR3 regions were amplified from genomic DNA by multiplex PCR. For each cell subset, the extracted genomic DNA was distributed evenly across all wells of several immunoSEQ 96-well plates, and each plate served as one replicate. Each replicate PCR for unsorted PBMC received approximately 0.3 ug genomic DNA, equal to 25,000 to 30,000 T cell genomes. Genomic DNA from unsorted PBMC was sequenced over ten immunoSEQ deep assay plates. Purified libraries were measured with a Qubit 3.0 fluorometer, size-checked on a Bioanalyzer 2100, and measured again with the KAPA Library Quantification kit. Each immunoSEQ 96-well plate was sequenced on its own single-read 150-cycle Illumina NextSeq 550 flow cell. Processing in the source paper ran as follows. Because only junctional sequences without quality scores were contained in the immunoSEQ output, filtering matching that applied to full-length reads could not be performed. To assign V/J genes and CDR3, sequences were annotated using PyIR, a Python wrapper for IgBLAST v1.9, with IMGT germline references. Any read was removed if the V/J assignment was weak (E-value above 1e-6), the CDR3 was missing, or the read contained stop codons, out-of-frame junctions, or ambiguous translated residues. V3J clonotypes were defined as sequences sharing the same inferred V gene, J gene, and CDR3 amino acid sequence. The percentage overlap between two repertoires was calculated by dividing the number of shared unique clonotypes by the size of the smaller repertoire. Three approaches were used to assess repertoire richness: RTK rarefaction, the Chao1 estimator, and Recon v2.1 estimates of unobserved clonotypes. TCRdb took this table from immuneACCESS and kept in-frame rearrangements with V and J called. Such tables lack part of the clones; where checked against another copy, unresolved V genes explain under half of the gap, and the rest is unexplained. That table is the source of V, J and clone size, and D and trimming were worked out from the DNA. Counted in this sample were about half a million clones; approximately 80% of them appeared once. More than 10% of the sample is taken by the ten largest.

On this clone: The antigen this receptor binds is unknown. No much larger clone exists at a distance of one base, and base qualities are not known.

The donors were healthy, HIV-negative adults who had no recently reported acute infections or vaccinations. Only Caucasian adults living in Nashville, Tennessee, USA were represented among the donors. For unsorted samples, roughly 90 million PBMCs were counted, and genomic DNA was extracted using the QIAamp DNA Blood Mini kit. After blood collection by leukapheresis, PBMCs were isolated using Ficoll-Histopaque density gradient centrifugation and then cryopreserved in the vapor phase of liquid nitrogen. The TCR sequence derives from a woman between 35 and 50 years old in good health. Some clones in this sample may be carry-over from other donors' samples. Sequenced input: PBMCs.

CDR3 reads: CASSRQVSGSYNEQFF. In nucleotides, the sequence is TGTGCCAGCAGCCGTCAGGTGTCGGGGTCCTACAATGAGCAGTTCTTC. Recombination linked TRBV27 to TRBJ2-1, with TRBD2 perhaps the D gene, on 5 matching bases. The germline V gene (reference sequence) yields MNHEY for CDR1 and SMNVEV for CDR2. The CDR3, from cysteine to phenylalanine, totals 16 residues. The kept DNA is CDR3 alone, 48 bases in frame from the first base. V gives up 6 bases and J gives up 1 base, and the segment between their germline ends measures 16 bases.